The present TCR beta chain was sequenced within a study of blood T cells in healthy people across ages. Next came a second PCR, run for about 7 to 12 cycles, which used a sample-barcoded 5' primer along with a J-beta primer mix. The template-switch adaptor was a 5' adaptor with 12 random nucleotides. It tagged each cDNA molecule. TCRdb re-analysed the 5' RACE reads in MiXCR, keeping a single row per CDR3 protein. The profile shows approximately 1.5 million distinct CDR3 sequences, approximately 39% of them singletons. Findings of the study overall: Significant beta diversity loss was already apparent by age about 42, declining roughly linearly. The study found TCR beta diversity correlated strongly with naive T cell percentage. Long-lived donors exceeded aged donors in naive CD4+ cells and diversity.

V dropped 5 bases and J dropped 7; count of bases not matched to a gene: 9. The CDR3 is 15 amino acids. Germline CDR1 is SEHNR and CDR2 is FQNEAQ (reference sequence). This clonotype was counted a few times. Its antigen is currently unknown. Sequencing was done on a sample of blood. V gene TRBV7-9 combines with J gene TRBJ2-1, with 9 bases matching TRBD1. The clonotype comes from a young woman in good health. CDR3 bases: TGTGCCAGCAGCCCGGGACAGGGTTTTCTTAATGAGCAGTTCTTC. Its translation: CASSPGQGFLNEQFF.